This is a list of T cell receptor beta chains from one sample in a study of neurological immune-mediated disorders. TCRdb reanalysed the 5' RACE reads using MiXCR and keeps one entry per CDR3 protein. This sample has 66,000 or so distinct CDR3 sequences, with almost 3.5% found just once. The sequencing input was PBMCs. The origin of the receptors is a man aged 35-49 years with multiple sclerosis. The CDR3 runs from the conserved cysteine through the conserved F or W. A D gene is named only where the DNA matches it firmly. Clone size is stated in some rows and not others, as once, few, many or a class when expanded.

>many|-|TRBJ2-6|TRBV20-1
CSARDWTRSSGANVLTF
TGCAGTGCTAGAGATTGGACGCGGAGCTCTGGGGCCAACGTCCTGACTTTC
>many|TRBD2|TRBJ2-5|TRBV5-6
CASSLSSGSSLETQYF
TGTGCCAGCAGCTTGTCTAGCGGGAGTTCTTTAGAGACCCAGTACTTC
>many|-|TRBJ1-2|TRBV12-3/TRBV12-4
CASREQGYGYTF
TGTGCCAGCAGGGAGCAGGGCTATGGCTACACCTTC
>many|TRBD1|TRBJ2-7|TRBV7-3
CASSSGTGDGYEQYF
TGTGCCAGCAGCTCCGGGACAGGGGACGGGTACGAGCAGTACTTC
>many|-|TRBJ1-5|TRBV9
CASSVDLDGNQPQHF
TGTGCCAGCAGCGTAGACCTGGACGGCAATCAGCCCCAGCATTTT
>many|-|TRBJ2-7|TRBV12-3/TRBV12-4
CASSGYSVYEQYF
TGTGCCAGCAGTGGTTACTCCGTCTACGAGCAGTACTTC
>many|TRBD2|TRBJ2-7|TRBV20-1
CSTGGLYEQYF
TGCAGTACGGGAGGCCTCTACGAGCAGTACTTC
>many|-|TRBJ2-2|TRBV24-1
CATSDLRTNTGELFF
TGTGCCACCAGTGATTTGAGGACCAACACCGGGGAGCTGTTTTTT
>many|-|TRBJ1-5|TRBV3-1
CASSQWNQPQHF
TGTGCCAGCAGCCAGTGGAATCAGCCCCAGCATTTT
>-|TRBD2|TRBJ2-4|TRBV10-3
CAISGNSGRAGNIQYF
TGTGCCATCAGTGGGAATAGCGGGCGGGCCGGAAACATTCAGTACTTC
>many|TRBD2|TRBJ2-7|TRBV12-3/TRBV12-4
CASRLGLVNDEQYF
TGTGCCAGCAGGCTGGGACTAGTGAACGACGAGCAGTACTTC
>many|-|TRBJ1-1|TRBV5-6
CASSSWGGYMNTEAFF
TGTGCCAGCAGCTCCTGGGGGGGATATATGAACACTGAAGCTTTCTTT
>many|TRBD2|TRBJ2-2|TRBV12-3/TRBV12-4
CASSGGGGGITGELFF
TGTGCCAGCTCTGGTGGCGGGGGTGGGATCACCGGGGAGCTGTTTTTT
>many|-|TRBJ2-1|TRBV4-1
CASSQVDMGFLRDEQFF
TGCGCCAGCAGCCAAGTCGATATGGGATTTTTAAGGGATGAGCAGTTCTTC
>many|-|TRBJ2-5|TRBV3-1
CASSYGLGTETQYF
TGTGCCAGCAGCTACGGACTGGGGACGGAGACCCAGTACTTC
>many|TRBD2|TRBJ2-1|TRBV20-1
CSAPGLAEGGQFF
TGCAGTGCTCCGGGACTAGCGGAGGGGGGGCAGTTCTTC
>few|-|TRBJ1-1|TRBV20-1
CSAWERGDTEAFF
TGCAGTGCCTGGGAGCGGGGGGACACTGAAGCTTTCTTT
>many|-|TRBJ2-7|TRBV29-1
CSVEGQIADEQYF
TGCAGCGTTGAAGGCCAGATCGCGGACGAGCAGTACTTC
>many|-|TRBJ1-1|TRBV6-4
CASSDSGGKAFF
TGTGCCAGCAGTGACTCAGGGGGAAAAGCTTTCTTT
>many|-|TRBJ1-1|TRBV6-5
CASSPGLAGSTEAFF
TGTGCCAGCAGTCCCGGTTTAGCGGGGAGCACTGAAGCTTTCTTT
>many|TRBD1|TRBJ2-4|TRBV12-3/TRBV12-4
CASSLLGQERNIQYF
TGTGCCAGCAGCCTACTAGGACAGGAGAGGAACATTCAGTACTTC
>many|TRBD1|TRBJ2-3|TRBV9
CASSAHGTASTDTQYF
TGTGCCAGCAGCGCTCACGGGACAGCTAGCACAGATACGCAGTATTTT
>many|-|TRBJ2-2|TRBV7-2
CASSFQGGVTGELFF
TGTGCCAGCAGCTTCCAGGGCGGGGTCACCGGGGAGCTGTTTTTT
>many|-|TRBJ2-5|TRBV10-1
CASSRDPQETQYF
TGCGCCAGCAGCCGGGACCCCCAGGAGACCCAGTACTTC
>many|TRBD2|TRBJ2-5|TRBV6-5
CASRRRLAGGRETQYF
TGTGCCAGCAGGCGGCGACTAGCGGGAGGGAGGGAGACCCAGTACTTC
>many|-|TRBJ1-5|TRBV5-1
CASSLEGSQPQHF
TGCGCCAGCAGCTTGGAAGGGAGCCAGCCCCAGCATTTT
>many|-|TRBJ2-2|TRBV12-3/TRBV12-4
CASSLPDSLELFF
TGTGCCAGCAGTTTACCGGACAGCTTGGAGCTGTTTTTT
>many|TRBD1|TRBJ2-7|TRBV7-9
CASNPGTGIMRQYF
TGTGCCAGCAATCCCGGGACAGGGATTATGAGGCAGTACTTC
>many|-|TRBJ1-1|TRBV29-1
CSVPGGARNEAFF
TGCAGCGTTCCGGGGGGGGCAAGGAATGAAGCTTTCTTT
>many|-|TRBJ1-5|TRBV12-3/TRBV12-4
CASSGTSNQPQHF
TGTGCCAGCAGTGGGACATCCAATCAGCCCCAGCATTTT
>many|TRBD1|TRBJ1-6|TRBV20-1
CSAREGTGENSPLHF
TGCAGTGCTAGAGAGGGGACAGGGGAAAATTCACCCCTCCACTTT
>many|TRBD2|TRBJ2-7|TRBV29-1
CSAGGLSYEQYF
TGCAGTGCGGGAGGCCTGTCCTACGAGCAGTACTTC
>many|-|TRBJ2-1|TRBV20-1
CSARRVNYNEQFF
TGCAGTGCTAGAAGGGTCAACTACAATGAGCAGTTCTTC
>many|-|TRBJ2-7|TRBV9
CASSPSLSYEQYF
TGTGCCAGCAGCCCCTCTTTATCCTACGAGCAGTACTTC
>many|-|TRBJ2-1|TRBV5-1
CASSRPKSSYNEQFF
TGCGCCAGCAGCCGACCTAAAAGCTCCTACAATGAGCAGTTCTTC
>many|-|TRBJ2-4|TRBV5-6
CASSRTLAKNIQYF
TGTGCCAGCAGCAGGACCCTAGCCAAAAACATTCAGTACTTC
>many|-|TRBJ2-7|TRBV5-1
CASSWDGQNYEQYF
TGCGCCAGCAGCTGGGACGGACAGAACTACGAGCAGTACTTC
>many|-|TRBJ1-2|TRBV5-1
CASSLEAVNYGYTF
TGCGCCAGCAGCTTGGAGGCGGTCAACTATGGCTACACCTTC
>many|-|TRBJ1-1|TRBV20-1
CSARGAVMNTEAFF
TGCAGTGCTAGAGGCGCCGTTATGAACACTGAAGCTTTCTTT
>few|-|TRBJ1-1|TRBV20-1
CSALKGGANTEAFF
TGCAGTGCCCTCAAGGGGGGGGCGAACACTGAAGCTTTCTTT
>many|TRBD2|TRBJ2-1|TRBV24-1
CATSDPLAGKYNEQFF
TGTGCCACCAGTGACCCACTAGCGGGAAAGTACAATGAGCAGTTCTTC
>many|-|TRBJ1-2|TRBV18
CASSPDGERGYTF
TGTGCCAGCTCACCCGACGGGGAAAGGGGCTACACCTTC
>many|-|TRBJ1-4|TRBV5-5
CASSPLDRKLFF
TGTGCCAGCAGCCCGCTGGACAGAAAACTGTTTTTT
>many|-|TRBJ2-3|TRBV20-1
CSVPLVGLLTDTQYF
TGCAGTGTGCCCCTAGTAGGACTTCTCACAGATACGCAGTATTTT
>many|TRBD1|TRBJ2-3|TRBV3-1
CASSLLEGTGVDTQYF
TGTGCCAGCAGCCTCTTAGAAGGGACAGGGGTGGATACGCAGTATTTT
>many|-|TRBJ2-1|TRBV4-1
CASSQTESSYNEQFF
TGCGCCAGCAGCCAGACGGAAAGCTCCTACAATGAGCAGTTCTTC
>many|TRBD2|TRBJ2-7|TRBV11-1
CASSPRRAGSYEQYF
TGTGCCAGCAGCCCAAGACGAGCGGGGAGCTACGAGCAGTACTTC
>few|TRBD2|TRBJ2-5|TRBV20-1
CSAFSGGAGETQYF
TGCAGTGCCTTTAGCGGGGGGGCCGGTGAGACCCAGTACTTC
>many|-|TRBJ1-4|TRBV3-1
CASSPSVDAEKLFF
TGTGCCAGCAGCCCAAGCGTGGACGCCGAAAAACTGTTTTTT
>many|TRBD2|TRBJ2-5|TRBV20-1
CSAENQGPSGGQETQYF
TGCAGTGCCGAAAACCAGGGACCTAGCGGGGGTCAAGAGACCCAGTACTTC
>many|TRBD2|TRBJ2-7|TRBV9
CASSVGLAGVWEQYF
TGTGCCAGCAGCGTAGGACTAGCGGGAGTCTGGGAGCAGTACTTC
>many|-|TRBJ2-1|TRBV12-3/TRBV12-4
CASSFALAGNEQFF
TGTGCCAGCAGTTTCGCCCTCGCTGGCAATGAGCAGTTCTTC
>many|-|TRBJ2-7|TRBV9
CASSVAENYEQYF
TGTGCCAGCAGCGTAGCAGAGAACTACGAGCAGTACTTC